These 3 T cell receptor beta chains were sequenced from one sample in a study of blood T cells in healthy people across ages. Alongside a J-beta primer mix, a sample-barcoded 5' primer served in a second PCR lasting roughly 7 to 12 cycles. In TCRdb, the 5' RACE reads were re-called with MiXCR into one record per CDR3 protein. The table includes around 500,000 distinct CDR3 sequences, 47% detected once. The sample was blood. These receptors all stem from an elderly man in good health.

The J gene is TRBJ1-4, the V gene TRBV4-3; possible D gene TRBD1, 6 bases. Trimming removed 1 base from V and 7 bases from J, with 13 bases in between. Germline V gives CDR1 LGHNA, CDR2 YSLEER. CDR3 length equals 15 residues. The CDR3 nucleotides are TGCGCCAGCAGCCAAGGTCAAGGGGGTAGTGAAAAACTGTTTTTT. The encoded protein is CASSQGQGGSEKLFF.

This clonotype showed up just once. J is TRBJ1-1 and V is TRBV6-1; D ambiguous. Germline V lookup: CDR1 MNHNS, CDR2 SASEGT. The CDR3 runs 14 residues. V shed 1 base and J shed 1 base, with 7 bases lying between them. The DNA of the CDR3 is TGTGCCAGCAGTGAAGGGTCCCCGAACACTGAAGCTTTCTTT. This codes for CASSEGSPNTEAFF.

This clonotype was observed a handful of times. CDR3 in DNA: TGCAGTGCTCTCCGGGGGCAAGAGACCCAGTACTTC. It encodes CSALRGQETQYF. The V gene is TRBV20-1, the J gene TRBJ2-5; D perhaps matches TRBD2 (6 bases). The CDR3 is 12 residues long. The germline V gene encodes CDR1 DFQATT and CDR2 SNEGSKA (reference sequence). V was shortened by 5 bases and J by 2 bases, with 9 bases between the two germline ends.